This TCR beta chain appears in the sequencing data of a study of CXCR3-negative and CXCR3-positive naive CD8 T cells. The study's findings and limits: Naive cells that were CXCR3-negative or CXCR3-positive used TRBV-TRBJ genes alike, while memory cells diverged. Diversity ran similarly high across both naive subsets but far lower in memory CD8+ cells.

With respect to this clonotype: Its target is unknown.

CDR1 and CDR2 from the germline V gene are KGHDR and SFDVKD. There are 16 residues in the CDR3. UMI-labeled 5' RACE TRB cDNA libraries were prepared from the cells. Following a re-call of the 5' RACE reads, TCRdb has one entry per CDR3 protein and lacks DNA. The listing contains 35,000 to 50,000 distinct CDR3 sequences. The chain uses TRBV24-1 and TRBJ2-1. Sequencing was carried out using memory CD8+ T cells from blood. This TCR derives from a human donor in good health. Some clones in this sample may be carry-over from other donors' samples. CDR3 sequence: CATSDLETLSYNEQFF.